The next 18 T cell receptor beta chains were all read from a single sample in a study of radiation and T cells in renal cell carcinoma. The assay was immunoSEQ multiplex PCR, and TCRdb's table has in-frame clones only and misses some. The sample lists about 140,000 clones; approximately 86% were seen once. Stated time point: blood 4 weeks post-SBRT, at nephrectomy. Treatment reported: 15 Gy SBRT to primary tumor, nephrectomy 4 weeks later. Sequenced material: blood, taken from a patient whose treatment included radiotherapy and nephrectomy. The receptors were sampled from a woman aged 45 to 65 with renal cell carcinoma.

The chain has TRBV5-4 and TRBJ2-3, with TRBD2 matching over 8 bases. V gave up 1 base and J gave up 4 bases; unmatched junction bases: 2. The CDR3 sequence is 14 residues long. Germline V CDR1 and CDR2: SGHNT, YYREEE (reference sequence). The CDR3 loop reads CASSLPGGADTQYF. CDR3 in DNA: TGTGCCAGCAGCTTGCCGGGGGGGGCAGATACGCAGTATTTT. The full variable domain, in which reference TRBV5-4 and TRBJ2-3 provide the parts outside the CDR3, is ETGVTQSPTHLIKTRGQQVTLRCSSQSGHNTVSWYQQALGQGPQFIFQYYREEENGRGNFPPRFSGLQFPNYSSELNVNALELDDSALYLCASSLPGGADTQYFGPGTRLTVL.

This chain uses TRBV5-6 with TRBJ2-3; TRBD1 is a possible D gene (5 bases). Looked up from germline, CDR1 is SGHDT and CDR2 is YYEEEE. There are 12 residues in the CDR3. The V and J ends lost 4 bases and 6 bases respectively, with 9 bases between them. The CDR3 DNA reads TGTGCCAGCAGCCAGGGATCGGATACGCAGTATTTT. As protein: CASSQGSDTQYF.

V is TRBV7-2 and J is TRBJ2-7; TRBD2 might be the D (6 bases). This CDR3 contains 13 residues. Per germline, CDR1 SGHTA and CDR2 FQGNSA. Trimming pared 5 bases from V and 4 bases from J, leaving 12 bases between. For the CDR3, the DNA is TGTGCCAGCAGCCTGACTAGATTATACGAGCAGTACTTC. Amino acids: CASSLTRLYEQYF.

The V gene is TRBV6-6, the J gene TRBJ2-2; 9 bases align to TRBD2. CDR1 is MNHNY and CDR2 is SVGAGI in the germline V gene (reference sequence). Germline trimming cut 8 bases from V and 6 bases from J; bases unmatched to any gene: 4. This CDR3 has 13 residues. DNA for the CDR3: TGTGCCAGCCTTTTAGCGGGAGCCGGGGAGCTGTTTTTT. Amino acids: CASLLAGAGELFF.

J is TRBJ1-5 and V is TRBV5-8; 11 bases agree with TRBD1. CDR1 SGHTS and CDR2 YDEGEE come from the germline V gene. The CDR3 sequence is 17 residues long. V trimming: 3 bases; J trimming: 0 bases; junction bases outside the gene matches: 5. The chain's CDR3 is CASSWGTGGTSNQPQHF. The CDR3, as DNA: TGTGCCAGCAGCTGGGGGACAGGGGGTACTAGCAATCAGCCCCAGCATTTT.

The J gene is TRBJ2-5, the V gene TRBV19; D could derive from TRBD1 or TRBD2 (5 bases each). Germline loops: CDR1 LNHDA, CDR2 SQIVND (reference sequence). The CDR3 contains 13 residues. With 2 bases removed from V and 5 bases from J, the gap between germline ends came to 9 bases. CDR3 DNA: TGTGCCAGTAGTATAAAGGGACGGGAGACCCAGTACTTC. Encoded protein: CASSIKGRETQYF.

This rearrangement joins TRBV6-1 to TRBJ2-7; 10 nucleotides match TRBD2. The CDR3 covers 14 residues. V was pared by 7 bases and J by 5 bases, with 8 bases of the junction left unmatched. CDR1 and CDR2 (germline): MNHNS, SASEGT. As DNA, the CDR3 is TGTGCCAGCATGAGGACTAGCGGCCTCGACGAGCAGTACTTC. Its translation: CASMRTSGLDEQYF.

This chain links TRBV19 with TRBJ2-5; 7 nucleotides align to TRBD2. V was clipped by 7 bases and J by 2 bases; unmatched bases: 7. The germline CDR1 and CDR2 sequences are LNHDA and SQIVND (reference sequence). The CDR3 has 14 residues. CDR3 nucleotides: TGTGCCAGTAAAGCGGGGTGGGGGCAAGAGACCCAGTACTTC. Its protein product is CASKAGWGQETQYF.

This clone was observed once. The chain links TRBV7-2 to TRBJ2-1; D possibly uses TRBD1 or TRBD2 (5 bases each). Germline values: CDR1 SGHTA, CDR2 FQGNSA. This CDR3 is built from 15 residues. Trimming shortened V by 1 base and J by 8 bases, and 15 bases separated the two germline ends. DNA of the CDR3: TGTGCCAGCAGCTTAGTGGGACCGATTGGGTATGAGCAGTTCTTC. It encodes CASSLVGPIGYEQFF. The variable domain in full, completed from reference TRBV7-2 and TRBJ2-1, reads GAGVSQSPSNKVTEKGKDVELRCDPISGHTALYWYRQSLGQGLEFLIYFQGNSAPDKSGLPSDRFSAERTGGSVSTLTIQRTQQEDSAVYLCASSLVGPIGYEQFFGPGTRLTVL.

The chain is built from TRBV9 and TRBJ2-6; D not resolved. CDR3 size: 16 residues. Germline loops: CDR1 SGDLS, CDR2 YYNGEE. Trimming left V 0 bases short and J 0 bases short, with 7 bases between. The CDR3 sequence is CASSVGDSSGANVLTF. The CDR3 bases are TGTGCCAGCAGCGTAGGGGATAGCTCTGGGGCCAACGTCCTGACTTTC.

The CDR3 here is CASSRGQGRTYEQYF. The CDR3 nucleotides are TGTGCCAGTAGTAGGGGACAGGGGCGTACCTACGAGCAGTACTTC. The chain recombines TRBV19 with TRBJ2-7, with 10 bases matching TRBD1. This CDR3 has 15 amino acids. CDR1 is LNHDA, CDR2 SQIVND, per germline (reference sequence). V was pared by 4 bases and J by 2 bases, with 5 bases of the junction left unmatched.

The chain uses TRBV6-5 and TRBJ2-2; D is unresolved. This CDR3 has 13 amino acids. Looked up from germline, CDR1 is MNHEY and CDR2 is SVGAGI. The germline V and J ends were trimmed by 7 bases and 6 bases, with 12 bases remaining between them. The CDR3 loop is CASNKGSAGELFF. CDR3 bases: TGTGCCAGCAATAAGGGCTCCGCCGGGGAGCTGTTTTTT.

The count of this clone is one. This rearrangement joins TRBV5-5 to TRBJ2-7; D unresolved. Per germline, CDR1 SGHKS and CDR2 YYEKEE (reference sequence). Trimming removed 1 base from V and 0 bases from J, with 8 bases in between. This CDR3 comprises 14 residues. CDR3 residues: CASSLHGDSYEQYF. DNA of the CDR3: TGTGCCAGCAGCTTGCACGGCGACTCCTACGAGCAGTACTTC.

This clone showed up just once. J is TRBJ2-2 and V is TRBV7-2; 7 positions agree with TRBD2. The CDR3 length is 14 residues. CDR1 and CDR2 from the germline V gene are SGHTA and FQGNSA. Trimming removed 4 bases from V and 9 bases from J; junction bases left unmatched: 8. The CDR3 loop reads CASSSGLLPWELFF. The CDR3 DNA follows: TGTGCCAGCAGCTCGGGACTACTACCGTGGGAGCTGTTTTTT. The whole variable domain, remainder taken from reference TRBV7-2 and TRBJ2-2, is GAGVSQSPSNKVTEKGKDVELRCDPISGHTALYWYRQSLGQGLEFLIYFQGNSAPDKSGLPSDRFSAERTGGSVSTLTIQRTQQEDSAVYLCASSSGLLPWELFFGEGSRLTVL.

The DNA for the CDR3 is TGTGCCAGCAGCTTAGTAGGGGGGGCGGGTAGCAATCAGCCCCAGCATTTT. Amino acid sequence: CASSLVGGAGSNQPQHF. V is TRBV7-2 and J is TRBJ1-5; D perhaps matches TRBD1 (6 bases). Trimming took off 1 base at V and 0 bases at J, with 13 bases between the two ends. The length of the CDR3 is 17 residues. Germline CDR1 is SGHTA and CDR2 is FQGNSA.

The chain combines TRBV19 with TRBJ1-5; 8 nucleotides match TRBD1. V lost 10 bases to trimming and J lost 6 bases; unmatched junction nucleotides: 5. This CDR3 is built from 12 residues. Looked up from germline, CDR1 is LNHDA and CDR2 is SQIVND (reference sequence). The CDR3 coding sequence is TGTGCCACCAGACAGGGGAGTCAGCCCCAGCATTTT. This translates into CATRQGSQPQHF.

J is TRBJ1-3 and V is TRBV7-2; D gene ambiguous. V gave up 1 base and J gave up 2 bases, with 3 bases separating them. Germline lookup yields CDR1 SGHTA and CDR2 FQGNSA. CDR3 length equals 13 residues. The CDR3 protein is CASSLEPGNTIYF. CDR3 DNA sequence: TGTGCCAGCAGCTTAGAGCCTGGAAACACCATATATTTT.

The chain uses TRBV5-1 and TRBJ2-5, with D perhaps TRBD1 (5 bases). The CDR3 has 13 amino acids. Deletions cut 7 bases from V and 5 bases from J, with 15 bases between. Germline V gene lookup returns CDR1 SGHRS and CDR2 YFSETQ. CDR3 in amino acids: CASGRVSAETQYF. The CDR3 DNA reads as TGCGCCAGCGGCAGGGTTTCTGCGGAGACCCAGTACTTC.